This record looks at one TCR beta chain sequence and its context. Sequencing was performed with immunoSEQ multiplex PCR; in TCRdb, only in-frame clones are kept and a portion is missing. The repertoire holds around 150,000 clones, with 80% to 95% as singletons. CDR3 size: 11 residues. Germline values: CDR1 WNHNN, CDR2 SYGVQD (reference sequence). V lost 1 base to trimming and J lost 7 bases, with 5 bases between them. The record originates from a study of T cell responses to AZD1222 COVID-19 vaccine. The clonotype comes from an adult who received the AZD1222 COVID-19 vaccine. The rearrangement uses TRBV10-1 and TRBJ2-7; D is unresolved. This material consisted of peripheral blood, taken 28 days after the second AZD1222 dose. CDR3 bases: TGCGCCAGCAGTGAGTTGGGAGAGCAGTACTTC. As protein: CASSELGEQYF.